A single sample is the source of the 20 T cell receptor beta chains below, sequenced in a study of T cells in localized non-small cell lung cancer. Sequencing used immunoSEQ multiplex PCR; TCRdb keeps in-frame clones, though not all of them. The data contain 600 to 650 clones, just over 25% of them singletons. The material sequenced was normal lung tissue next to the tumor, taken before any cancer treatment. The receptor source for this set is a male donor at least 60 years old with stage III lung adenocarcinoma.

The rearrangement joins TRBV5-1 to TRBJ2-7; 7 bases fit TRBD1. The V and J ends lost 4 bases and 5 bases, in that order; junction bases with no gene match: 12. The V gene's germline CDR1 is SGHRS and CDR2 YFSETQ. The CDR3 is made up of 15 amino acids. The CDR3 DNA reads TGCGCCAGCAGCGAGGGGTGGACAGGTTGGGACGAGCAGTACTTC. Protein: CASSEGWTGWDEQYF.

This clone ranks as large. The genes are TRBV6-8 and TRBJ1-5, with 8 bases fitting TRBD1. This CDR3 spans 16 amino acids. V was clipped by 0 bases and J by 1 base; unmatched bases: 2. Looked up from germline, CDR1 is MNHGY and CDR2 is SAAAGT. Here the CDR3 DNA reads TGTGCCAGCAGTTACTCAGGGACAGGAAGCAATCAGCCCCAGCATTTT. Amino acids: CASSYSGTGSNQPQHF.

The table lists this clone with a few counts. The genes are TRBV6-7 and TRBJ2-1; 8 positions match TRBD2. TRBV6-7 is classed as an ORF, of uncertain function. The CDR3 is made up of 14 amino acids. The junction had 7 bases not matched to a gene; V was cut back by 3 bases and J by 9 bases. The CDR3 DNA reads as TGTGCCAGCAGTTATAGCGGGGTAGGAGTTGAGCAGTTCTTC. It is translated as CASSYSGVGVEQFF.

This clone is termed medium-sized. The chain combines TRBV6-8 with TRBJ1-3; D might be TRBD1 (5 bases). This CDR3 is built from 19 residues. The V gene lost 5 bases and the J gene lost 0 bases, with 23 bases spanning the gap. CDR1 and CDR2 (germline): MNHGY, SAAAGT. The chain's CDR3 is CASSTHQHLDRGSGNTIYF. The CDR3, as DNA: TGTGCCAGCAGTACCCACCAGCACTTAGACAGAGGCTCTGGAAACACCATATATTTT.

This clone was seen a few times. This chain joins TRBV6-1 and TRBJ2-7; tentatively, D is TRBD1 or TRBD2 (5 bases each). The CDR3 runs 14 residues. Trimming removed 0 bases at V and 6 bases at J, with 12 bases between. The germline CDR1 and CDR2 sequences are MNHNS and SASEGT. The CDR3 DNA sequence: TGTGCCAGCAGTGAAGCGCTTGAGGGGTCCGAGCAGTACTTC. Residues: CASSEALEGSEQYF.

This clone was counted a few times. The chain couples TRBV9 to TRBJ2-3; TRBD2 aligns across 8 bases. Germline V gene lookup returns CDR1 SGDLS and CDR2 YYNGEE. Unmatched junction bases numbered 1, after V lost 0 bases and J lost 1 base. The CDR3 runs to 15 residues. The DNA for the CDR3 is TGTGCCAGCAGCGTAGATAGCGGGGGCACAGATACGCAGTATTTT. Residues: CASSVDSGGTDTQYF.

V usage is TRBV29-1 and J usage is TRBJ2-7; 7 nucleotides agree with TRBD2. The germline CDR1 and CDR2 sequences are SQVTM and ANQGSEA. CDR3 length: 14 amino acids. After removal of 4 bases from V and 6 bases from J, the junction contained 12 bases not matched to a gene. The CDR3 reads CSVVGGGVAAEQYF. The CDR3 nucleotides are TGCAGCGTTGTGGGCGGGGGAGTGGCGGCCGAGCAGTACTTC.

CDR3 in amino acids: CASSMGGTGVRFQPQHF. CDR3 nucleotide sequence: TGTGCCAGTAGTATGGGAGGGACAGGGGTACGATTTCAGCCCCAGCATTTT. This chain uses TRBV19 with TRBJ1-5; the match to TRBD1 covers 10 bases. The germline gives CDR1 LNHDA, CDR2 SQIVND (reference sequence). This CDR3 comprises 17 residues. The J segment lost 6 bases and the V segment lost 3 bases, leaving 11 bases of the junction unmatched. Drawing the rest from reference TRBV19 and TRBJ1-5, the complete variable domain is DGGITQSPKYLFRKEGQNVTLSCEQNLNHDAMYWYRQDPGQGLRLIYYSQIVNDFQKGDIAEGYSVSREKKESFPLTVTSAQKNPTAFYLCASSMGGTGVRFQPQHFGDGTRLSIL.

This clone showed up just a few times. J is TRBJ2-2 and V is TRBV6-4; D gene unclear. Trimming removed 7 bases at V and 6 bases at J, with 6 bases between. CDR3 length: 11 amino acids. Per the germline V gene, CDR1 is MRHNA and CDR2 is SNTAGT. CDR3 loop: CASIGPGELFF. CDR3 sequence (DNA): TGTGCCAGCATTGGTCCCGGGGAGCTGTTTTTT.

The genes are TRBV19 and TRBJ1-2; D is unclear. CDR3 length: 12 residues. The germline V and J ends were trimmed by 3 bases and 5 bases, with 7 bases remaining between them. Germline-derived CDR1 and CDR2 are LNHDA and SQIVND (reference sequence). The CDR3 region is CASSMSVYGYTF. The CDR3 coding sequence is TGTGCCAGTAGTATGTCAGTTTATGGCTACACCTTC.

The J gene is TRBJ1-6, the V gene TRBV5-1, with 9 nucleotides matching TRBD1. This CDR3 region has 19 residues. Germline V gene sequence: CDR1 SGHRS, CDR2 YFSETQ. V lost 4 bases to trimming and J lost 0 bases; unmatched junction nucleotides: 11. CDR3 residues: CASSDAGQGGSSYNSPLHF. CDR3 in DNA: TGCGCCAGCAGCGACGCGGGACAGGGAGGGAGCTCCTATAATTCACCCCTCCACTTT.

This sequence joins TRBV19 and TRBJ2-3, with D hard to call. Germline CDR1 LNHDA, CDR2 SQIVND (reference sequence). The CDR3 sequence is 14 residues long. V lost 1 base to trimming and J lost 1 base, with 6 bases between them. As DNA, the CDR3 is TGTGCCAGTAGTATAGGACGGGGCACAGATACGCAGTATTTT. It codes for CASSIGRGTDTQYF.

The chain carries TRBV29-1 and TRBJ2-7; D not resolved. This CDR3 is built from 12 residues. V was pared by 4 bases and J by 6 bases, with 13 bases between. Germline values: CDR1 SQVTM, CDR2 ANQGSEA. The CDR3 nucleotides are TGCAGCGTTGGTAGAACTCAAGGCGAGCAGTACTTC. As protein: CSVGRTQGEQYF.

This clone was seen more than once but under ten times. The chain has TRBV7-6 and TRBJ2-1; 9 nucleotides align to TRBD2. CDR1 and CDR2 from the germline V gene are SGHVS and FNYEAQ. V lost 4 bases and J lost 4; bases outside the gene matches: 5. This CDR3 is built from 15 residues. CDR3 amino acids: CASSSGTSKYNEQFF. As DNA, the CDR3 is TGTGCCAGCAGCTCCGGGACTAGCAAATACAATGAGCAGTTCTTC.

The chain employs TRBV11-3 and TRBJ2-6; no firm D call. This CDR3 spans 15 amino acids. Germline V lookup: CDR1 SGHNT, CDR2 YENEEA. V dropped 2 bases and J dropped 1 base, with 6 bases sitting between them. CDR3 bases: TGTGCCAGCAGCTTACTACGGTCTGGGGCCAACGTCCTGACTTTC. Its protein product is CASSLLRSGANVLTF.

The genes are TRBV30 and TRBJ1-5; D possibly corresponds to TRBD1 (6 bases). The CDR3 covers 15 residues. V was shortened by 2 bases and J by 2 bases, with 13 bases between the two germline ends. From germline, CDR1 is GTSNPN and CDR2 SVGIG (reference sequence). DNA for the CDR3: TGTGCCTGGAGTCCCCCGGGACACCGCAATCAGCCCCAGCATTTT. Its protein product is CAWSPPGHRNQPQHF. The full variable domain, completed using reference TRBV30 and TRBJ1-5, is SQTIHQWPATLVQPVGSPLSLECTVEGTSNPNLYWYRQAAGRGLQLLFYSVGIGQISSEVPQNLSASRPQDRQFILSSKKLLLSDSGFYLCAWSPPGHRNQPQHFGDGTRLSIL.

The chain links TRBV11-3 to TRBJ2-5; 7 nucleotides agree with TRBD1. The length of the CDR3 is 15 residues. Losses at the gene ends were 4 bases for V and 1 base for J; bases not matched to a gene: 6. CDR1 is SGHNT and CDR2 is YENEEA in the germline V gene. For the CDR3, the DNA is TGTGCCAGCAGCTCCGGGACAGTCTCCCAAGAGACCCAGTACTTC. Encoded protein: CASSSGTVSQETQYF.

CDR3 residues: CASSSRLAGGQEQFF. CDR3 DNA: TGTGCCAGCAGCTCAAGACTAGCGGGAGGGCAAGAGCAGTTCTTC. J is TRBJ2-1 and V is TRBV11-3; 14 nucleotides agree with TRBD2. Germline trimming cut 4 bases from V and 10 bases from J; bases unmatched to any gene: 6. This CDR3 has 15 amino acids. Germline-derived CDR1 and CDR2 are SGHNT and YENEEA.

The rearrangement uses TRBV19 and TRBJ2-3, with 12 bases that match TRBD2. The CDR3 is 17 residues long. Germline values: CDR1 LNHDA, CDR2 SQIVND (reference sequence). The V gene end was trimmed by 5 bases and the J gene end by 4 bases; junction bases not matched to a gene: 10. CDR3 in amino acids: CASSARLAGVSPDTQYF. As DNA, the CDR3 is TGTGCCAGTAGTGCAAGACTAGCGGGAGTGAGTCCAGATACGCAGTATTTT.

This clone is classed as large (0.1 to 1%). The CDR3 coding sequence is TGTGCCAGCAGTGAGGAGGAAGCTCCCAGCTCCTACGAGCAGTACTTC. It specifies CASSEEEAPSSYEQYF. The chain joins TRBV6-8 to TRBJ2-7; maybe TRBD2 (5 bases). The germline V gene has CDR1 MNHGY and CDR2 SAAAGT. Trimming cost V 5 bases and J 0 bases, with 17 bases left between them. This CDR3 has 16 residues.